The count of the clone carrying this T cell receptor beta chain is one. Germline V gives CDR1 LGHNA, CDR2 YNFKEQ. The CDR3 spans 19 residues. Trimming stripped 4 bases from V and 1 base from J, with 25 bases between. Measured with immunoSEQ multiplex PCR; TCRdb has only the in-frame clones, and not every one. Of roughly 87,000 clones listed, roughly four fifths were seen once; the top ten hold approximately 6.6%. The sample comes from a study of glioma-infiltrating T cells after dendritic cell vaccination. Time point of the sample: after dendritic cell vaccination, including at tumor progression/relapse.

This material consisted of blood, taken after dendritic cell vaccination. This TCR derives from a human donor with glioblastoma. V usage is TRBV4-2 and J usage is TRBJ1-2, with D perhaps TRBD1 (6 bases). The CDR3 nucleotides are TGTGCCAGCAGCCTAAGAGTCATTAGTACAGGGAAGGATAACTATGGCTACACCTTC. This gives the protein CASSLRVISTGKDNYGYTF.